Each of the 11 T cell receptor beta chains below was sequenced from the same sample in a study of blood T cell repertoires in COVID-19. Profiled with immunoSEQ multiplex PCR; TCRdb holds only in-frame clones, not every one. The table shows 90,000 to 130,000 clones, with 82% occurring only once. Sequenced sample: peripheral blood. The receptors here all came from a woman aged 60-75 years with acute or convalescent COVID-19.

The V gene is TRBV7-9, the J gene TRBJ1-2, with 7 bases aligning to TRBD1. Germline trimming cut 4 bases from V and 7 bases from J; bases unmatched to any gene: 3. The CDR3 is 12 residues long. The germline V gene has CDR1 SEHNR and CDR2 FQNEAQ (reference sequence). In DNA, the CDR3 is TGTGCCAGCAGCTCGCCAGGGGGTGGCTACACCTTC. Protein sequence: CASSSPGGGYTF.

This clone was detected only once. V usage is TRBV19 and J usage is TRBJ1-5; D is uncertain. V lost 8 bases to trimming and J lost 1 base, with 9 bases between them. The CDR3 length is 13 residues. Germline V CDR1 and CDR2: LNHDA, SQIVND (reference sequence). The CDR3, as DNA: TGTGCCAGTTCTGAGGTGAGCAATCAGCCCCAGCATTTT. Residues: CASSEVSNQPQHF.

The V gene is TRBV6-1, the J gene TRBJ2-7, with unresolved D. V was clipped by 1 base and J by 3 bases, with 10 bases between them. The CDR3 consists of 14 residues. Looked up from germline, CDR1 is MNHNS and CDR2 is SASEGT. The CDR3 loop is CASSEVEGVYEQYF. The CDR3 bases are TGTGCCAGCAGTGAAGTGGAAGGAGTCTACGAGCAGTACTTC.

The chain links TRBV6-2 or TRBV6-3 to TRBJ1-2, with D maybe TRBD1 (5 bases). In germline, CDR1 is MNHEY, CDR2 SVGEGT. This CDR3 has 14 residues. The V and J ends lost 2 bases and 4 bases respectively, with 11 bases between them. CDR3 sequence: CASSYQGVGYGYTF. The CDR3, as DNA: TGTGCCAGCAGTTACCAAGGGGTCGGCTATGGCTACACCTTC.

J is TRBJ2-1 and V is TRBV5-1; TRBD2 matches at 10 bases. V gave up 3 bases and J gave up 5 bases; unmatched junction bases: 5. Germline V gives CDR1 SGHRS, CDR2 YFSETQ. This CDR3 spans 15 amino acids. The CDR3 here is CASSYLAGANNEQFF. Here the CDR3 DNA reads TGCGCCAGCAGCTACCTAGCGGGGGCCAACAATGAGCAGTTCTTC.

This chain uses TRBV7-3 with TRBJ2-6; TRBD2 is a possible D gene (6 bases). The V end was cut by 8 bases, the J end by 3 bases, with 11 bases between. Germline V CDR1 and CDR2: SGHTA, FQGTGA. The CDR3 length is 14 residues. CDR3 region: CASRRGGGANVLTF. The CDR3 DNA reads as TGTGCCAGCCGGAGGGGCGGTGGGGCCAACGTCCTGACTTTC.

The chain uses TRBV7-9 and TRBJ1-3; tentatively, D is TRBD1 (6 bases). Germline CDR1 and CDR2: SEHNR and FQNEAQ (reference sequence). V shed 0 bases and J shed 3 bases, with 12 bases lying between them. This CDR3 comprises 16 residues. The chain's CDR3 is CASSLALRGFGNTIYF. Here the CDR3 DNA reads TGTGCCAGCAGCTTAGCGCTCAGGGGATTTGGAAACACCATATATTTT.

The CDR3 nucleotides are TGCAGCGTTGAGCACAGGCTACGACTTAGCACAGATACGCAGTATTTT. Its translation: CSVEHRLRLSTDTQYF. V gene TRBV29-1 combines with J gene TRBJ2-3; TRBD1 might be the D (5 bases). Germline loops: CDR1 SQVTM, CDR2 ANQGSEA. V was clipped by 3 bases and J by 0 bases, with 16 bases between them. The CDR3 sequence is 16 residues long.

The gene calls are TRBV7-2 and TRBJ1-1, with TRBD1 matching 12 bases. Germline V CDR1 and CDR2: SGHTA, FQGNSA. The CDR3 covers 17 residues. V trimming: 5 bases; J trimming: 4 bases; junction bases outside the gene matches: 11. The CDR3 loop is CASSRRDRGRSGTEAFF. The CDR3 coding sequence is TGTGCCAGCAGCCGCCGGGACAGGGGGCGCTCAGGCACTGAAGCTTTCTTT.

J is TRBJ2-3 and V is TRBV11-3; 7 bases are a match to TRBD2. The CDR3 totals 14 residues. Trimming cost V 3 bases and J 0 bases; bases outside gene matches: 0. Germline-derived CDR1 and CDR2 are SGHNT and YENEEA. The DNA of the CDR3 is TGTGCCAGCAGCTTGGGAGGGAGCACAGATACGCAGTATTTT. This encodes CASSLGGSTDTQYF.

The CDR3, as DNA: TGTGCCAGCAGCCCCCGGGTAGCGGGGGGGCCGGGAGATACGCAGTATTTT. Its translation: CASSPRVAGGPGDTQYF. The V and J genes are TRBV7-2 and TRBJ2-3; 11 bases line up with TRBD2. Germline V gives CDR1 SGHTA, CDR2 FQGNSA. The CDR3 loop spans 17 amino acids. V gave up 5 bases and J gave up 5 bases; unmatched junction bases: 12.